The table lists the clone carrying this T cell receptor beta chain with a few counts. Its antigen is not known. The same CDR3 also results from other DNA sequences found in this sample. The CDR3 is 11 residues long. In germline, CDR1 is MDHEN, CDR2 SYDVKM. The V gene lost 3 bases and the J gene lost 5 bases, with 4 bases spanning the gap. The data were taken from a study of shared clonotypes between healthy human individuals. For the study at large: There were three CD4 naive, three CD4 memory, two CD8 naive and one CD8 memory plates per donor.

Study-wide results and limits: Memory subsets generally showed smaller estimated richness than naive subsets did. An effect of sequencing depth on clonotype sharing among donors was expected.

Naivety among CD8 cells was defined by CD45RO negativity and positive CCR7 selection, thereby excluding terminally differentiated effector memory CD45RA+ cells. Method: immunoSEQ multiplex PCR; TCRdb's copy keeps in-frame clones and lacks some. The data contain around 2,000,000 clones, about 93% of them singletons. The sequence was obtained from a man aged 18 to 30 in good health. Some clones in this sample may be carry-over from other donors' samples. This chain joins TRBV28 and TRBJ1-1; D not certain. Sequences were obtained from naive CD8+ T cells from PBMCs. DNA of the CDR3: TGTGCCAGCAGTTTGGGGACTGAAGCTTTCTTT. Translated: CASSLGTEAFF.